This T cell receptor beta chain was documented in a study of beta chain features in type 1 diabetes. The CDR3 contains 12 residues. The germline gives CDR1 LNHNV, CDR2 YYDKDF (reference sequence). What was sequenced were expressed TCRB transcripts, since all of the isolated RNA had been reverse transcribed. Naive, central memory and regulatory T cell samples averaged roughly 3.6 million immunoSEQ reads each. Generated by immunoSEQ multiplex PCR, the TCRdb table keeps only in-frame clones and is missing some. The sample contains 250,000 to 300,000 clones, approximately 25% of which appear only once. CD45RO/CCR7/CD25/CD127/CD95/CD27 separated CD4+ naive, central memory, regulatory and stem cell-like memory cells by sorting. Post-sort purity exceeded 98% for all sorted populations. Concerning this clone: Antigen specificity is unknown.

Regarding the study as a whole: Across patients, naive, central memory and Treg TCRB repertoires exhibited apparently greater similarity than was observed across healthy donors. Moderate yet significant TCRB CDR3 shortening was seen in Type 1 diabetes patients in all four CD4+ subsets.

The chain links TRBV15 to TRBJ2-5; the match to TRBD2 covers 7 bases. The better agreement between TRBJ2-7 and the DNA end casts doubt on the J call. Sequenced input: naive CD4+ T cells from blood. The source is a woman aged 25 to 45 with type 1 diabetes. Here the CDR3 DNA reads TGTGCCACCAGCCGGGGGGCCTACGAGCAGTACTTC. Translating it yields CATSRGAYEQYF.